What follows are 28 T cell receptor beta chains derived from one specimen sequenced in a study of blood T cell repertoires in COVID-19. Assay used: immunoSEQ multiplex PCR; TCRdb lists only in-frame clones, some missing. The sample has under 250,000 clones; roughly 80% are singletons. Sequencing was done on a sample of peripheral blood. Every receptor here comes from a man older than 75 with acute or convalescent COVID-19.

V gene TRBV18 combines with J gene TRBJ1-3; maybe TRBD1 (5 bases). Germline V lookup: CDR1 KGHSH, CDR2 LQKENI. This CDR3 comprises 16 residues. V was clipped by 3 bases and J by 2 bases, with 14 bases between them. CDR3 amino acids: CASSPKRGGTGNTIYF. The CDR3 DNA reads as TGTGCCAGCTCACCTAAAAGGGGAGGCACTGGAAACACCATATATTTT. The full variable domain, completed using reference TRBV18 and TRBJ1-3, is NAGVMQNPRHLVRRRGQEARLRCSPMKGHSHVYWYRQLPEEGLKFMVYLQKENIIDESGMPKERFSAEFPKEGPSILRIQQVVRGDSAAYFCASSPKRGGTGNTIYFGEGSWLTVV.

V is TRBV7-9 and J is TRBJ1-3; unclear D gene. Germline V gene data show CDR1 as SEHNR and CDR2 as FQNEAQ (reference sequence). The germline V and J ends were trimmed by 2 bases and 0 bases, with 11 bases remaining between them. The CDR3 loop spans 16 amino acids. The CDR3 spells CASSLPSAVSGNTIYF. The CDR3 DNA sequence: TGTGCCAGCAGCTTACCCTCTGCGGTCTCTGGAAACACCATATATTTT.

V and J are TRBV28 and TRBJ1-3, with D possibly TRBD1 on 6 matching bases. The CDR3 runs 16 residues. Trimming removed 5 bases from V and 0 bases from J, with 14 bases in between. Per germline, CDR1 MDHEN and CDR2 SYDVKM. CDR3 sequence (DNA): TGTGCCAGCAGTCAACTAGACAGGCGCTCTGGAAACACCATATATTTT. Encoded protein: CASSQLDRRSGNTIYF.

V is TRBV24-1 and J is TRBJ1-1, with D tentatively TRBD1 (6 bases). Germline V lookup: CDR1 KGHDR, CDR2 SFDVKD. The CDR3 covers 15 residues. Trimming cost V 3 bases and J 5 bases, with 15 bases left between them. CDR3 residues: CATSDPTTGRTEAFF. Written as DNA, the CDR3 is TGTGCCACCAGTGATCCCACGACAGGTAGGACTGAAGCTTTCTTT.

Here the CDR3 DNA reads TGTGCCAGCAAAAAGGGACAGGGGGACACCGGGGAGCTGTTTTTT. It is translated as CASKKGQGDTGELFF. This chain connects TRBV6-5 to TRBJ2-2, with 11 bases that match TRBD1. Per the germline V gene, CDR1 is MNHEY and CDR2 is SVGAGI. The ends lost 7 bases at V and 3 bases at J; junction bases unmatched: 4. The CDR3 spans 15 residues.

This clone was seen just once. J is TRBJ1-5 and V is TRBV6-5, with D possibly TRBD1 on 5 matching bases. With 3 bases removed from V and 7 bases from J, the gap between germline ends came to 13 bases. From germline, CDR1 is MNHEY and CDR2 SVGAGI. CDR3 length: 14 amino acids. The CDR3 DNA reads TGTGCCAGCAGTTATGGGCAGGGTGGGCAGCCCCAGCATTTT. Protein: CASSYGQGGQPQHF.

V and J are TRBV18 and TRBJ1-1, with D possibly being TRBD1 (5 bases). V was shortened by 4 bases and J by 9 bases, with 12 bases between the two germline ends. The germline CDR1 and CDR2 sequences are KGHSH and LQKENI. The CDR3 runs to 12 residues. Here the CDR3 reads CASSRGTGKAFF. CDR3 in DNA: TGTGCCAGCTCACGGGGAACAGGAAAAGCTTTCTTT. Full variable domain (rest looked up from reference TRBV18 and TRBJ1-1): NAGVMQNPRHLVRRRGQEARLRCSPMKGHSHVYWYRQLPEEGLKFMVYLQKENIIDESGMPKERFSAEFPKEGPSILRIQQVVRGDSAAYFCASSRGTGKAFFGQGTRLTVV.

This rearrangement joins TRBV7-8 to TRBJ1-1; no definite D call. This CDR3 has 17 residues. Germline loops: CDR1 SGHVS, CDR2 FQNEAQ. Trimming stripped 2 bases from V and 3 bases from J, with 19 bases between. The CDR3 DNA reads TGTGCCAGCAGCTTAAGAAGGGCCTTATGGCGGGACACTGAAGCTTTCTTT. Translating gives CASSLRRALWRDTEAFF.

This chain joins TRBV6-5 and TRBJ1-5, with D unclear. The CDR3 has 15 amino acids. Germline CDR1 MNHEY, CDR2 SVGAGI. V lost 0 bases to trimming and J lost 3 bases, with 9 bases between them. CDR3 coding DNA: TGTGCCAGCAGTTACTCGTGGCCCATCAATCAGCCCCAGCATTTT. Its translation: CASSYSWPINQPQHF.

The rearrangement links TRBV7-3 to TRBJ2-7; TRBD2 aligns across 14 bases. The germline CDR1 and CDR2 sequences are SGHTA and FQGTGA. J was trimmed by 2 bases and V by 5 bases; bases with no gene match: 17. The CDR3 is 20 residues long. As DNA, the CDR3 is TGTGCCAGCAGCCCTAGGGGGACTAGCGGGAGACTAGAGAGGGCCTACGAGCAGTACTTC. Amino acid sequence: CASSPRGTSGRLERAYEQYF.

The chain carries TRBV5-5 and TRBJ2-7; 11 bases align to TRBD1. V lost 6 bases, J lost 6 bases, and 8 bases stayed unmatched. CDR3 length: 14 amino acids. From germline, CDR1 is SGHKS and CDR2 YYEKEE (reference sequence). CDR3 residues: CASKGGQGAFEQYF. The CDR3, as DNA: TGTGCCAGCAAGGGCGGACAGGGGGCGTTCGAGCAGTACTTC.

The rearrangement joins TRBV5-1 to TRBJ2-3; 8 positions agree with TRBD1. Germline trimming cut 4 bases from V and 3 bases from J; bases unmatched to any gene: 13. The CDR3 loop spans 17 amino acids. Germline loops: CDR1 SGHRS, CDR2 YFSETQ. The CDR3 nucleotides read TGCGCCAGCAGCGTAGGACAGGGCTCGTCGAGGACAGATACGCAGTATTTT. Amino acids: CASSVGQGSSRTDTQYF.

The chain uses TRBV25-1 and TRBJ1-5; possibly TRBD1 for D (5 bases). V was pared by 5 bases and J by 4 bases, with 9 bases between. The CDR3 contains 13 residues. Germline V lookup: CDR1 MGHDK, CDR2 SYGVNS. The CDR3 region is CASSKQGNQPQHF. CDR3 nucleotide sequence: TGTGCCAGCAGTAAGCAGGGTAATCAGCCCCAGCATTTT.

This chain connects TRBV7-2 to TRBJ1-2, with 10 bases aligning to TRBD1. The V gene end was trimmed by 1 base and the J gene end by 5 bases; junction bases not matched to a gene: 1. The CDR3 is 14 amino acids. The V gene's germline CDR1 is SGHTA and CDR2 FQGNSA. The CDR3 here is CASSLGDRGYGYTF. CDR3 nucleotide sequence: TGTGCCAGCAGCTTAGGGGACAGGGGATATGGCTACACCTTC.

The chain recombines TRBV7-2 with TRBJ1-1; a weak D match, TRBD1 (6 bases). V was clipped by 5 bases and J by 0 bases, with 13 bases between them. This CDR3 spans 15 amino acids. Germline CDR1 is SGHTA and CDR2 is FQGNSA. As DNA, the CDR3 is TGTGCCAGCAGCCCACAGGGAAACGTGAACACTGAAGCTTTCTTT. Translated: CASSPQGNVNTEAFF.

J is TRBJ2-2 and V is TRBV9; tentative D call: TRBD1 (6 bases). In germline, CDR1 is SGDLS, CDR2 YYNGEE. The CDR3 contains 15 residues. With 1 base removed from V and 4 bases from J, the gap between germline ends came to 11 bases. The CDR3 region has the DNA TGTGCCAGCAGCGTAACGCCAGGGGTCACCGGGGAGCTGTTTTTT. This gives the protein CASSVTPGVTGELFF.

CDR3 sequence (DNA): TGTGCCAGCAGTTCCTCCAGGGTATCTCGTGAAAAACTGTTTTTT. Protein sequence: CASSSSRVSREKLFF. This chain uses TRBV28 with TRBJ1-4; D might be TRBD1 (5 bases). Trimming took off 4 bases at V and 7 bases at J, with 16 bases between the two ends. The germline V gene has CDR1 MDHEN and CDR2 SYDVKM. The CDR3 runs to 15 residues.

This clone was picked up a small number of times. This sequence joins TRBV7-9 and TRBJ2-7; D is unclear. This CDR3 spans 12 amino acids. With 4 bases removed from V and 3 bases from J, the gap between germline ends came to 7 bases. CDR1 and CDR2 from the germline V gene are SEHNR and FQNEAQ (reference sequence). The CDR3 reads CASSSEIYEQYF. CDR3 sequence (DNA): TGTGCCAGCAGCTCCGAGATCTACGAGCAGTACTTC.

The gene calls are TRBV18 and TRBJ1-2; 8 bases line up with TRBD1. This CDR3 is built from 13 residues. Trimming took 4 bases from V and 2 from J; bases not matched to a gene: 0. Looked up from germline, CDR1 is KGHSH and CDR2 is LQKENI. The CDR3 DNA reads as TGTGCCAGCTCACGGACAGGGAACTATGGCTACACCTTC. It yields the protein CASSRTGNYGYTF.

This chain uses TRBV5-1 with TRBJ2-1; 9 nucleotides line up with TRBD1. The junction had 7 bases not matched to a gene; V was cut back by 1 base and J by 5 bases. The CDR3 has 16 residues. CDR1 and CDR2 from the germline V gene are SGHRS and YFSETQ. The CDR3 loop reads CASSLFSRTGDNEQFF. The CDR3 nucleotides are TGCGCCAGCAGCTTGTTTTCCCGGACAGGGGACAATGAGCAGTTCTTC.

Points on this clone: Its ends do not fully match the called genes, so a read error is possible. The rearrangement joins TRBV5-1 to TRBJ1-3; TRBD1 agrees at 7 bases. In germline, CDR1 is SGHRS, CDR2 YFSETQ. This CDR3 contains 13 residues. The CDR3 DNA reads as TGCGCCAGCAGCTTGGATCGGGACAGCGTTGTGGATTTT. It codes for CASSLDRDSVVDF.

This chain links TRBV27 with TRBJ1-5; TRBD1 might be the D (5 bases). From germline, CDR1 is MNHEY and CDR2 SMNVEV (reference sequence). The CDR3 loop spans 15 amino acids. V gave up 1 base and J gave up 2 bases, with 9 bases separating them. CDR3 sequence (DNA): TGTGCCAGCAGTTTATGGGGCTACGGCAATCAGCCCCAGCATTTT. As protein: CASSLWGYGNQPQHF.

This clone was counted only a few times. This sequence joins TRBV5-6 and TRBJ1-3; TRBD1 matches 8 bases. CDR1 and CDR2 from the germline V gene are SGHDT and YYEEEE. The CDR3 extends over 15 amino acids. The J segment lost 0 bases and the V segment lost 3 bases, leaving 2 bases of the junction unmatched. The DNA for the CDR3 is TGTGCCAGCAGCTGGACAGGGTCCTCTGGAAACACCATATATTTT. This encodes CASSWTGSSGNTIYF.

DNA for the CDR3: TGTGCCAGCAGCTTACCTAGCGGGTTCTCCTACAATGAGCAGTTCTTC. Translating gives CASSLPSGFSYNEQFF. The chain joins TRBV7-8 to TRBJ2-1; 8 bases align to TRBD2. CDR1 and CDR2 from the germline V gene are SGHVS and FQNEAQ. V lost 2 bases, J lost 0 bases, and 3 bases stayed unmatched. The CDR3 runs to 16 residues. The full variable domain, with the rest looked up from reference TRBV7-8 and TRBJ2-1, is GAGVSQSPRYKVAKRGQDVALRCDPISGHVSLFWYQQALGQGPEFLTYFQNEAQLDKSGLPSDRFFAERPEGSVSTLKIQRTQQEDSAVYLCASSLPSGFSYNEQFFGPGTRLTVL.

The rearrangement uses TRBV6-5 and TRBJ2-3, with D perhaps TRBD1 (6 bases). Germline lookup yields CDR1 MNHEY and CDR2 SVGAGI. V was clipped by 8 bases and J by 0 bases, with 12 bases between them. The CDR3 loop spans 14 amino acids. The CDR3 region has the DNA TGTGCCAGCCCCGGGACACTTAGCACAGATACGCAGTATTTT. Its translation is CASPGTLSTDTQYF.

The DNA for the CDR3 is TGTGCCAGCAGTTTAGGGCAAATTAATTCACCCCTCCACTTT. As protein: CASSLGQINSPLHF. The chain employs TRBV28 and TRBJ1-6; no reliable D call. Trimming stripped 2 bases from V and 6 bases from J, with 8 bases between. Germline V gene sequence: CDR1 MDHEN, CDR2 SYDVKM. CDR3 size: 14 residues.

The table lists this clone with a count of one. The J gene is TRBJ1-4, the V gene TRBV24-1, with D tentatively TRBD1 (5 bases). The V and J ends lost 3 bases and 8 bases respectively, with 9 bases between them. This CDR3 is built from 13 residues. In germline, CDR1 is KGHDR, CDR2 SFDVKD. The CDR3 sequence is CATSDGAAEKLFF. The CDR3 DNA sequence: TGTGCCACCAGTGATGGGGCAGCAGAAAAACTGTTTTTT.

The V call is TRBV2, the J call TRBJ1-1; weak D call: TRBD1 (5 bases). Trimming left V 6 bases short and J 5 bases short, with 13 bases between. This CDR3 spans 13 amino acids. Germline V CDR1 and CDR2: SNHLY, FYNNEI. CDR3 sequence reads: CASRLRERTEAFF. CDR3 nucleotide sequence: TGTGCCAGCAGACTCAGGGAAAGGACTGAAGCTTTCTTT.